The 20 T cell receptor beta chains in this list originate from one sample, sequenced in a study of blood T cell repertoires in COVID-19. Profiling relied on immunoSEQ multiplex PCR, and the TCRdb table lists in-frame clones only, not all of them. This sample has about 160,000 clones, with over 70% found just once. Input material: peripheral blood. These receptors all stem from a man aged 65-85 years with acute or convalescent COVID-19.

The chain combines TRBV6-1 with TRBJ1-2, with D uncertain. V was shortened by 0 bases and J by 4 bases, with 9 bases between the two germline ends. Germline loops: CDR1 MNHNS, CDR2 SASEGT. The CDR3 contains 14 residues. The CDR3 here is CASSEARRSYGYTF. CDR3 nucleotides: TGTGCCAGCAGTGAAGCGCGGCGGTCCTATGGCTACACCTTC.

The DNA of the CDR3 is TGTGCCAGCAGCTTAGTAGCCGGGACAGGCTACAATGAGCAGTTCTTC. This gives the protein CASSLVAGTGYNEQFF. The V and J genes are TRBV7-9 and TRBJ2-1; 8 bases are a match to TRBD1. V gave up 1 base and J gave up 3 bases; unmatched junction bases: 5. CDR3 length: 16 residues. Germline V lookup: CDR1 SEHNR, CDR2 FQNEAQ (reference sequence).

The J gene is TRBJ1-1, the V gene TRBV19; TRBD1 agrees at 7 bases. Germline CDR1 and CDR2: LNHDA and SQIVND (reference sequence). The CDR3 is made up of 15 amino acids. V trimming: 7 bases; J trimming: 1 base; junction bases outside the gene matches: 9. The CDR3 region has the DNA TGTGCCAGTACCCCATGGGGACAGCCGAACACTGAAGCTTTCTTT. Protein: CASTPWGQPNTEAFF.

The chain has TRBV27 and TRBJ1-6; 9 bases are shared with TRBD1. The CDR3 is 14 amino acids. J was trimmed by 7 bases and V by 8 bases; bases with no gene match: 6. Germline values: CDR1 MNHEY, CDR2 SMNVEV (reference sequence). CDR3 in DNA: TGTGCCAGCCGGTGGACAGGGGAGAATTCACCCCTCCACTTT. Protein product: CASRWTGENSPLHF.

J is TRBJ1-3 and V is TRBV7-8; D ambiguous. Germline V gene sequence: CDR1 SGHVS, CDR2 FQNEAQ. Trimming took off 3 bases at V and 1 base at J, with 10 bases between the two ends. This CDR3 comprises 15 residues. The CDR3 bases are TGTGCCAGCAGCTTGAATACGGTTTCTGGAAACACCATATATTTT. Protein sequence: CASSLNTVSGNTIYF.

The rearrangement joins TRBV6-5 to TRBJ1-4, with D unresolved. V was clipped by 6 bases and J by 5 bases, with 13 bases between them. This CDR3 region has 14 residues. Germline CDR1 MNHEY, CDR2 SVGAGI. The CDR3 region is CASSLARGNEKLFF. The CDR3, as DNA: TGTGCCAGCAGCCTCGCCAGAGGGAATGAAAAACTGTTTTTT.

In its sample, this clone was seen a few times. This sequence joins TRBV11-2 and TRBJ1-1, with a possible D match to TRBD1 (5 bases). This CDR3 is 16 amino acids long. The V and J ends lost 2 bases and 2 bases respectively, with 15 bases between them. Germline CDR1 SGHAT, CDR2 FQNNGV. CDR3: CASSLPAGRGNTEAFF. In nucleotides, the CDR3 is TGTGCCAGCAGCTTACCAGCGGGGAGGGGAAACACTGAAGCTTTCTTT.

The rearrangement uses TRBV30 and TRBJ1-3, with TRBD1 identical over 9 bases. CDR1 and CDR2 from the germline V gene are GTSNPN and SVGIG (reference sequence). The CDR3 runs to 21 residues. Trimming took 0 bases from V and 0 from J; bases not matched to a gene: 18. CDR3 region: CAWSVWGFDRGAPRSGNTIYF. The CDR3, as DNA: TGTGCCTGGAGTGTATGGGGTTTCGACAGGGGGGCCCCCCGCTCTGGAAACACCATATATTTT.

The rearrangement links TRBV2 to TRBJ1-4; D remains ambiguous. The CDR3 has 13 amino acids. Trimming stripped 6 bases from V and 2 bases from J, with 7 bases between. Germline loops: CDR1 SNHLY, CDR2 FYNNEI. The CDR3 region has the DNA TGTGCCAGCAGATCGGGGACTAATGAAAAACTGTTTTTT. It encodes CASRSGTNEKLFF. The entire variable domain, with the rest obtained from reference TRBV2 and TRBJ1-4, is as follows: EPEVTQTPSHQVTQMGQEVILRCVPISNHLYFYWYRQILGQKVEFLVSFYNNEISEKSEIFDDQFSVERPDGSNFTLKIRSTKLEDSAMYFCASRSGTNEKLFFGSGTQLSVL.

The genes are TRBV30 and TRBJ1-5; D may be TRBD1 (6 bases). Germline CDR1 and CDR2: GTSNPN and SVGIG (reference sequence). V lost 2 bases to trimming and J lost 4 bases, with 9 bases between them. This CDR3 region has 13 residues. The CDR3 coding sequence is TGTGCCTGGAGTAGACAGGATAATCAGCCCCAGCATTTT. This encodes CAWSRQDNQPQHF.

The genes are TRBV27 and TRBJ2-5; D might be TRBD1 (7 bases). The V and J ends lost 2 bases and 4 bases respectively, with 32 bases between them. The CDR3 consists of 21 residues. Germline loops: CDR1 MNHEY, CDR2 SMNVEV (reference sequence). CDR3: CASSLRFRTQGEEVRGETQYF. CDR3 coding DNA: TGTGCCAGCAGTTTACGGTTCCGTACGCAGGGGGAGGAGGTGCGAGGAGAGACCCAGTACTTC.

This chain links TRBV11-3 with TRBJ2-1, with unresolved D. In germline, CDR1 is SGHNT, CDR2 YENEEA. This CDR3 has 13 residues. V lost 2 bases and J 2 bases, leaving 4 bases between the germline ends. The DNA for the CDR3 is TGTGCCAGCAGCTTAATAACCTACAATGAGCAGTTCTTC. Encoded protein: CASSLITYNEQFF.

V and J are TRBV5-5 and TRBJ2-1; TRBD2 agrees at 8 bases. Losses at the gene ends were 9 bases for V and 4 bases for J; bases not matched to a gene: 9. Germline V lookup: CDR1 SGHKS, CDR2 YYEKEE (reference sequence). The CDR3 runs 14 residues. This CDR3 is CATTGGPLYNEQFF. DNA of the CDR3: TGTGCCACCACGGGAGGGCCGTTATACAATGAGCAGTTCTTC. Filled out from reference TRBV5-5 and TRBJ2-1, the complete variable domain reads DAGVTQSPTHLIKTRGQQVTLRCSPISGHKSVSWYQQVLGQGPQFIFQYYEKEERGRGNFPDRFSARQFPNYSSELNVNALLLGDSALYLCATTGGPLYNEQFFGPGTRLTVL.

The V and J genes are TRBV7-2 and TRBJ1-5; D gene unclear. Germline V gene sequence: CDR1 SGHTA, CDR2 FQGNSA. V was clipped by 5 bases and J by 4 bases, with 6 bases between them. The CDR3 runs to 12 residues. The CDR3 loop reads CASSLNNQPQHF. CDR3 sequence (DNA): TGTGCCAGCAGCCTTAATAATCAGCCCCAGCATTTT.

The chain employs TRBV14 and TRBJ2-1; 12 nucleotides align to TRBD2. The V gene's germline CDR1 is SGHDN and CDR2 FVKESK. The CDR3 length is 17 residues. After removal of 4 bases from V and 6 bases from J, the junction contained 10 bases not matched to a gene. The CDR3 DNA reads TGTGCCAGCAGCCGCCTAGATACTAGCGGGGGGACCAATGAGCAGTTCTTC. Residues: CASSRLDTSGGTNEQFF.

J is TRBJ1-1 and V is TRBV28; tentatively, D is TRBD1 (6 bases). Germline CDR1 and CDR2: MDHEN and SYDVKM. This CDR3 comprises 14 residues. The V end lost 5 bases, the J end lost 4 bases, and 14 bases lay between the germline ends. The CDR3 nucleotides read TGTGCCAGCAGTCGAAAGGACAGCGGCACTGAAGCTTTCTTT. Translation gives CASSRKDSGTEAFF. Together with reference TRBV28 and TRBJ1-1, the CDR3 gives the full variable domain: DVKVTQSSRYLVKRTGEKVFLECVQDMDHENMFWYRQDPGLGLRLIYFSYDVKMKEKGDIPEGYSVSREKKERFSLILESASTNQTSMYLCASSRKDSGTEAFFGQGTRLTVV.

Points on this clone: The junction shows a germline mismatch at one end, possibly a read error. The rearrangement uses TRBV6-5 and TRBJ2-5; 11 nucleotides align to TRBD2. This CDR3 spans 15 amino acids. Germline V lookup: CDR1 MNHEY, CDR2 SVGAGI. The CDR3 reads CASIPLATSGGEWNF. The DNA of the CDR3 is TGTGCCAGCATTCCCCTAGCCACTAGCGGGGGAGAGTGGAACTTC.

This clone appeared once. The V gene is TRBV18, the J gene TRBJ2-1, with a tentative D call TRBD1 (6 bases). V lost 1 base, J lost 10 bases, and 11 bases lay in between. Per germline, CDR1 KGHSH and CDR2 LQKENI. CDR3 length: 13 amino acids. Here the CDR3 reads CASSPLGQTEQFF. CDR3 in DNA: TGTGCCAGCTCACCACTAGGACAGACAGAGCAGTTCTTC. The whole variable domain, filled in from reference TRBV18 and TRBJ2-1, reads NAGVMQNPRHLVRRRGQEARLRCSPMKGHSHVYWYRQLPEEGLKFMVYLQKENIIDESGMPKERFSAEFPKEGPSILRIQQVVRGDSAAYFCASSPLGQTEQFFGPGTRLTVL.

V usage is TRBV4-3 and J usage is TRBJ2-1, with TRBD2 identical over 9 bases. V was pared by 0 bases and J by 7 bases, with 7 bases of the junction left unmatched. The CDR3 runs 16 residues. Germline loops: CDR1 LGHNA, CDR2 YSLEER. The CDR3 loop reads CASSQDVGTSSNEQFF. In DNA form, the CDR3 reads TGCGCCAGCAGCCAAGATGTGGGGACTAGCTCGAATGAGCAGTTCTTC.

This chain's CDR3 is CASSSGKSNQPQHF. CDR3 sequence (DNA): TGTGCCAGCTCCTCGGGGAAGAGCAATCAGCCCCAGCATTTT. The chain joins TRBV6-5 to TRBJ1-5; D is ambiguous. Germline values: CDR1 MNHEY, CDR2 SVGAGI. The CDR3 totals 14 residues. The ends were cut back, 8 bases at V and 1 base at J, with 12 bases in the middle.